This TCR beta chain was identified in a study of T cells after yellow fever vaccination. Study-wide background: When fractions had low cell numbers, they were prepared with SMART-Seq v4 Ultra Low Input. Study-level points and caveats: Overlap between CD4 and CD8 compartments was detected for a small share of clonotypes. Most primary-vaccination clones recurred post-booster (just under 98% CD4, 88% CD8).

A universal primer site and UMIs were added as TCR cDNA was made by 5'RACE template switching. TCRdb passed the 5' RACE reads through MiXCR, listing each CDR3 protein once. Of a few hundred thousand distinct CDR3 sequences listed, more than 6.5% are singletons. This clonotype showed up many times. Its antigen is unknown. From germline, CDR1 is MNHEY and CDR2 SVGAGI. This CDR3 has 14 amino acids. V shed 8 bases and J 4 bases; nucleotides not matched to a gene: 7. V and J are TRBV6-5 and TRBJ2-2; 7 bases fit TRBD1. This TCR was recovered from a man aged 25 to 40 who received the YFV17D yellow fever vaccine. The sequencing used CD4+ T cells sorted from PBMCs, collected on the day of the yellow fever booster vaccination. This chain's CDR3 is CASGVTGTTGELFF. CDR3 DNA: TGTGCCAGCGGAGTGACAGGGACCACCGGGGAGCTGTTTTTT.